This T cell receptor (beta chain) was recorded in a study of blood T cell repertoires in COVID-19. This clone was counted once. The CDR3 is 16 amino acids. J lost 2 bases, V lost 4 bases, and 10 bases had no gene match. CDR1 and CDR2 (germline): SGHRS, YFSETQ. Generated by immunoSEQ multiplex PCR, the TCRdb table keeps only in-frame clones and is missing some. The repertoire has some 530,000 clones, 80% to 90% of them found once; the top ten carry under 9.5%. Material: PBMCs or T cells enriched from blood (not recorded which). The chain employs TRBV5-1 and TRBJ2-3; TRBD2 aligns across 7 bases. The source of this sequence is a woman aged 60-70 years who had recovered from COVID-19. The CDR3, as DNA: TGCGCCAGCAGCAAACCTAGCGGAAACCCCACAGATACGCAGTATTTT. It is translated as CASSKPSGNPTDTQYF. The complete variable domain, with remaining parts taken from reference TRBV5-1 and TRBJ2-3, reads KAGVTQTPRYLIKTRGQQVTLSCSPISGHRSVSWYQQTPGQGLQFLFEYFSETQRNKGNFPGRFSGRQFSNSRSEMNVSTLELGDSALYLCASSKPSGNPTDTQYFGPGTRLTVL.